This T cell receptor (beta chain) was found in a study of metastatic and nonmetastatic thyroid tumors. Study at large: The authors compared repertoires across blood and tumor or nodule tissue from malignant and benign thyroid patients.

Findings and caveats of the study: Patients with malignant thyroid tumors reportedly had significantly higher TCR beta diversity than those with benign nodules, in blood and tumor.

About this clone itself: Antigen: not known. Sequence at one end of the junction differs from germline and may be a read error.

Patients underwent thyroid surgery, and none had received any treatment before it. As handled by the study authors: The study took CDR3 differences across clinicopathological groups and made a distant-metastasis classifier for papillary thyroid cancer from them. TCRdb re-analyzed the PCR reads through MiXCR. It is TCRdb's table, rather than the study itself, that gives the V and J calls and clone size. The data show about 27,000 clones, with less than 15% seen just once and more than 15% held by the top ten. The CDR3 runs to 12 residues. Germline lookup yields CDR1 LNHDA and CDR2 SQIVND (reference sequence).

The origin of this receptor is a female donor with papillary thyroid cancer or a benign thyroid nodule (not recorded which). Some clones in this sample may be carry-over from other donors' samples. Sequencing was performed on blood. The chain recombines TRBV19 with TRBJ2-7; the D is unclear. The CDR3, as DNA: TGTGGCAGTAGTATAGATTGCTACGAGCAGTACTTC. Translated: CGSSIDCYEQYF.